The present T cell receptor beta chain was sequenced within a study of T cell responses to AZD1222 COVID-19 vaccine. Study-level points and caveats: Spike-specific TCR breadth and depth were elevated following two AZD1222 doses. Seropositivity was recorded at baseline in only six AZD1222 recipients.

Germline assignment: CDR1 SGDLS and CDR2 YYNGEE. With 3 bases removed from V and 0 bases from J, the gap between germline ends came to 0 bases. The CDR3 loop spans 11 amino acids. TCRdb's copy holds only in-frame clones and misses some; the assay was immunoSEQ multiplex PCR. The profile covers about 100,000 clones, with roughly nine tenths appearing a single time and about 1.8% taken by the ten largest. As concerns this clone: Its matching antigen is unknown.

The gene calls are TRBV9 and TRBJ1-2; no reliable D call. This sample comprised peripheral blood, obtained on day 0 of AZD1222 vaccination. The receptor comes from an adult in good health. The DNA for the CDR3 is TGTGCCAGCAGCGCTAACTATGGCTACACCTTC. Translating it yields CASSANYGYTF.